This T cell receptor beta chain was sequenced during a study of blood T cell repertoires in COVID-19. Overall study: COVID-19 samples, acute and convalescent, were from the United States, Italy and Spain. T cells, B-cell-depleted T cells, or PBMCs supplied cDNA or gDNA.

Concerning this clone itself: The junction departs from germline at one end; a sequencing error may be responsible.

Original analysis: Amplification from reference gene primers served as the basis for estimated nucleated cell counts. TCRdb's copy holds only in-frame clones and misses some; the assay was immunoSEQ multiplex PCR. D and trimming come from the DNA, and the V and J calls and clone size come from that table. The sample includes about 440,000 clones, around 88% of them seen just once. CDR3 length equals 12 residues. Germline V gives CDR1 MGHRA, CDR2 YSYEKL. The material sequenced was peripheral blood. This chain links TRBV4-1 with TRBJ2-7; a possible D gene is TRBD2 (6 bases). The sequence was collected from a woman younger than 45 with acute or convalescent COVID-19. CDR3 bases: TGCGCCAGCAGCGCCCCTGGCGGGGCTCCTCACTTC. Protein product: CASSAPGGAPHF.